Shown below are 26 T cell receptor beta chains from a single sample sequenced in a study of cytomegalovirus exposure and HLA in healthy donors. PCR used 60 Vbeta primers and 13 Jbeta primers. Clones were read by immunoSEQ multiplex PCR, and TCRdb kept only the in-frame ones, dropping some. Seen in this sample are some 70,000 clones; the ten most common clones hold 2.5% to 3%. The sequenced sample consisted of PBMCs. These receptors came from a man in his forties or fifties in good health and CMV-seronegative.

The rearrangement joins TRBV7-6 to TRBJ2-3; tentatively, D is TRBD2 (6 bases). The CDR3 spans 13 residues. From germline, CDR1 is SGHVS and CDR2 FNYEAQ. V was clipped by 5 bases and J by 6 bases, with 12 bases between them. CDR3 sequence (DNA): TGTGCCAGCAGCCAGGGACTTTTGGATACGCAGTATTTT. Translated: CASSQGLLDTQYF.

The chain carries TRBV19 and TRBJ2-7; 12 positions agree with TRBD2. There are 15 residues in the CDR3. Germline assignment: CDR1 LNHDA and CDR2 SQIVND (reference sequence). The ends lost 6 bases at V and 0 bases at J; junction bases unmatched: 3. The CDR3: CASRTSGGSSYEQYF. CDR3 nucleotides: TGTGCCAGTAGAACTAGCGGGGGGAGCTCCTACGAGCAGTACTTC.

Notes on this clone: The sample holds other DNA sequences that translate to the same CDR3. The rearrangement uses TRBV5-1 and TRBJ2-5; 8 nucleotides match TRBD2. The CDR3 loop spans 13 amino acids. CDR1 is SGHRS, CDR2 YFSETQ, per germline. Germline trimming cut 5 bases from V and 5 bases from J; bases unmatched to any gene: 5. CDR3 region: CASSSGGRETQYF. DNA for the CDR3: TGCGCCAGCAGTTCGGGGGGGCGGGAGACCCAGTACTTC.

The chain uses TRBV30 and TRBJ1-6; 10 nucleotides align to TRBD1. V dropped 4 bases and J dropped 5; count of bases not matched to a gene: 2. Germline-derived CDR1 and CDR2 are GTSNPN and SVGIG (reference sequence). The CDR3 is 14 amino acids. The CDR3 DNA sequence: TGTGCCTGGAAGGGGACAGGGGATAATTCACCCCTCCACTTT. This codes for CAWKGTGDNSPLHF. Full variable domain (rest looked up from reference TRBV30 and TRBJ1-6): SQTIHQWPATLVQPVGSPLSLECTVEGTSNPNLYWYRQAAGRGLQLLFYSVGIGQISSEVPQNLSASRPQDRQFILSSKKLLLSDSGFYLCAWKGTGDNSPLHFGNGTRLTVT.

This chain joins TRBV10-3 and TRBJ2-2, with 8 bases that match TRBD1. Germline V lookup: CDR1 ENHRY, CDR2 SYGVKD. This CDR3 spans 14 amino acids. V lost 5 bases and J lost 3; bases outside the gene matches: 2. For the CDR3, the DNA is TGTGCCATCAGTAAGGGACAGGACACCGGGGAGCTGTTTTTT. Translation: CAISKGQDTGELFF.

The chain is built from TRBV12-5 and TRBJ1-1; TRBD1 matches at 7 bases. The junction had 11 bases not matched to a gene; V was cut back by 3 bases and J by 7 bases. Germline V gene data show CDR1 as LGHNT and CDR2 as FRNRAP. The CDR3 is made up of 15 amino acids. For the CDR3, the DNA is TGTGCTAGTGGTTTTTCGGCAGGGGGGTCCCTTGAAGCTTTCTTT. Protein: CASGFSAGGSLEAFF.

This chain links TRBV28 with TRBJ2-5; 12 bases are a match to TRBD1. Germline lookup yields CDR1 MDHEN and CDR2 SYDVKM. V lost 6 bases, J lost 4 bases, and 9 bases stayed unmatched. CDR3 length: 16 residues. CDR3 sequence reads: CASRHWDRGRGETQYF. CDR3 sequence (DNA): TGTGCCAGCAGACATTGGGACAGGGGGCGCGGAGAGACCCAGTACTTC.

V gene TRBV2 combines with J gene TRBJ1-6, with 8 positions matching TRBD1. This CDR3 contains 14 residues. Germline V lookup: CDR1 SNHLY, CDR2 FYNNEI. J gave up 5 bases and V 6 bases, and 3 bases lay outside the gene matches. CDR3 residues: CASSRQGNNSPLHF. The CDR3 region has the DNA TGTGCCAGCAGCAGACAGGGGAATAATTCACCCCTCCACTTT.

V is TRBV5-6 and J is TRBJ2-5; 7 bases agree with TRBD2. This CDR3 region has 15 residues. Per germline, CDR1 SGHDT and CDR2 YYEEEE. J gave up 4 bases and V 5 bases, and 11 bases lay outside the gene matches. CDR3 in DNA: TGTGCCAGCAGTCGAGGGGAGGGAGGGCTAGAGACCCAGTACTTC. Translation gives CASSRGEGGLETQYF.

This chain uses TRBV6-5 with TRBJ2-5; weak D call: TRBD1 (5 bases). CDR1 is MNHEY, CDR2 SVGAGI, per germline. CDR3 length equals 16 residues. Trimming removed 0 bases at V and 5 bases at J, with 16 bases between. This CDR3 is CASSYSYLGRAETQYF. The CDR3 nucleotides read TGTGCCAGCAGTTACTCGTACCTCGGCAGGGCGGAGACCCAGTACTTC.

V gene TRBV28 combines with J gene TRBJ2-2; TRBD2 is a possible D gene (6 bases). The V end lost 1 base, the J end lost 6 bases, and 9 bases lay between the germline ends. CDR1 and CDR2 from the germline V gene are MDHEN and SYDVKM. The CDR3 is 14 residues long. CDR3 sequence reads: CASSLSGEAGELFF. CDR3 bases: TGTGCCAGCAGTTTATCCGGGGAGGCCGGGGAGCTGTTTTTT.

The V call is TRBV6-1, the J call TRBJ1-2; TRBD1 might be the D (6 bases). This CDR3 has 14 residues. Per germline, CDR1 MNHNS and CDR2 SASEGT. With 4 bases removed from V and 3 bases from J, the gap between germline ends came to 12 bases. The CDR3, as DNA: TGTGCCAGCAGTGTCTCGGACAGATACTATGGCTACACCTTC. Residues: CASSVSDRYYGYTF.

Note on this clone: One end of the junction does not line up with germline, which may come from a read error. Other DNA sequences in the sample encode the same CDR3. V usage is TRBV6-5 and J usage is TRBJ1-1; TRBD1 aligns across 7 bases. This CDR3 contains 15 residues. Germline V gene lookup returns CDR1 MNHEY and CDR2 SVGAGI. CDR3 loop: CASSYSRQGGTEAFF. CDR3 coding DNA: TGCGCCAGCAGTTACTCCCGACAGGGCGGCACTGAAGCTTTCTTT.

This chain uses TRBV4-2 with TRBJ2-3; TRBD2 matches at 8 bases. The germline V gene has CDR1 LGHNA and CDR2 YNFKEQ. Trimming removed 2 bases from V and 5 bases from J; junction bases left unmatched: 12. The CDR3 extends over 17 amino acids. CDR3 protein: CASSQLLRGGQGDTQYF. In DNA form, the CDR3 reads TGTGCCAGCAGCCAACTGCTCCGGGGGGGGCAGGGAGATACGCAGTATTTT.

This chain connects TRBV2 to TRBJ1-5, with D unclear. Trimming pared 7 bases from V and 2 bases from J, leaving 9 bases between. Germline CDR1 and CDR2: SNHLY and FYNNEI. There are 13 residues in the CDR3. The DNA for the CDR3 is TGTGCCAGCATCGGCCGGGGCAATCAGCCCCAGCATTTT. Translated: CASIGRGNQPQHF.

This sequence joins TRBV27 and TRBJ2-7; 9 nucleotides match TRBD1. Trimming cost V 5 bases and J 1 base; bases outside gene matches: 9. Per the germline V gene, CDR1 is MNHEY and CDR2 is SMNVEV (reference sequence). This CDR3 is built from 16 residues. The CDR3 here is CASSGRPGTGSYEQYF. As DNA, the CDR3 is TGTGCCAGCAGTGGGCGCCCCGGGACAGGGTCCTACGAGCAGTACTTC.

The J gene is TRBJ1-2, the V gene TRBV19, with 8 bases identical to TRBD1. Unmatched junction bases numbered 9, after V lost 3 bases and J lost 6 bases. The germline V gene has CDR1 LNHDA and CDR2 SQIVND (reference sequence). CDR3 length equals 15 residues. The CDR3 reads CASSIIFDRGDGYTF. Here the CDR3 DNA reads TGTGCCAGTAGTATTATTTTTGACAGGGGTGATGGCTACACCTTC.

The chain is built from TRBV5-5 and TRBJ2-7; 8 positions agree with TRBD1. The trim removed 3 bases at V and 3 bases at J, leaving 11 bases unmatched. CDR3 length equals 16 residues. CDR1 and CDR2 (germline): SGHKS, YYEKEE (reference sequence). The CDR3, as DNA: TGTGCCAGCAGCTCTGCGGACAGGGAAGGGGACTACGAGCAGTACTTC. As protein: CASSSADREGDYEQYF.

The V call is TRBV6-4, the J call TRBJ2-1; TRBD2 matches 7 bases. Looked up from germline, CDR1 is MRHNA and CDR2 is SNTAGT. The ends lost 0 bases at V and 7 bases at J; junction bases unmatched: 12. This CDR3 has 17 amino acids. This CDR3 is CASSDSALATGRNEQFF. In DNA, the CDR3 is TGTGCCAGCAGTGACTCTGCACTAGCGACTGGTAGGAATGAGCAGTTCTTC.

The rearrangement links TRBV27 to TRBJ1-1; 7 nucleotides match TRBD1. This CDR3 comprises 13 residues. The junction had 5 bases not matched to a gene; V was cut back by 6 bases and J by 4 bases. CDR1 and CDR2 (germline): MNHEY, SMNVEV (reference sequence). The CDR3 spells CASRPTGTTEAFF. For the CDR3, the DNA is TGTGCCAGCAGACCGACAGGGACCACTGAAGCTTTCTTT.

This chain links TRBV28 with TRBJ1-2; TRBD1 aligns across 11 bases. Germline CDR1 is MDHEN and CDR2 is SYDVKM. Trimming removed 6 bases from V and 0 bases from J; junction bases left unmatched: 9. This CDR3 has 17 amino acids. The CDR3 loop is CASRAGTGGYANYGYTF. CDR3 nucleotides: TGTGCCAGCAGAGCCGGGACAGGGGGGTATGCTAACTATGGCTACACCTTC.

The genes are TRBV25-1 and TRBJ1-2; no clear D gene. This CDR3 has 13 residues. Germline V lookup: CDR1 MGHDK, CDR2 SYGVNS. V gave up 1 base and J gave up 2 bases, with 5 bases separating them. The CDR3 DNA sequence: TGTGCCAGCAGTGAATCCAGGAACTATGGCTACACCTTC. Translating it yields CASSESRNYGYTF.

The chain couples TRBV11-2 to TRBJ2-2; tentative D call: TRBD2 (5 bases). Trimming took 1 base from V and 6 from J, leaving 6 bases between them. From germline, CDR1 is SGHAT and CDR2 FQNNGV. The CDR3 is made up of 13 amino acids. CDR3 in amino acids: CASSLGGPGELFF. For the CDR3, the DNA is TGTGCCAGCAGCTTAGGAGGGCCCGGGGAGCTGTTTTTT. The full variable domain, completed using reference TRBV11-2 and TRBJ2-2, is EAGVAQSPRYKIIEKRQSVAFWCNPISGHATLYWYQQILGQGPKLLIQFQNNGVVDDSQLPKDRFSAERLKGVDSTLKIQPAKLEDSAVYLCASSLGGPGELFFGEGSRLTVL.

The chain joins TRBV6-1 to TRBJ1-2; weak D call: TRBD1 (5 bases). This CDR3 is 14 amino acids long. Deletions cut 0 bases from V and 2 bases from J, with 7 bases between. Germline-derived CDR1 and CDR2 are MNHNS and SASEGT. The CDR3 sequence is CASSEAGGNYGYTF. CDR3 bases: TGTGCCAGCAGTGAAGCGGGGGGAAACTATGGCTACACCTTC.

The chain joins TRBV7-8 to TRBJ2-1; D possibly corresponds to TRBD2 (6 bases). Germline V gene sequence: CDR1 SGHVS, CDR2 FQNEAQ. CDR3 length: 12 amino acids. V gave up 2 bases and J gave up 10 bases, with 9 bases separating them. As DNA, the CDR3 is TGTGCCAGCAGCTTACGGGACTCGGAGCAGTTCTTC. Amino acids: CASSLRDSEQFF.

This chain joins TRBV7-9 and TRBJ2-7; possibly TRBD1 for D (5 bases). CDR3 size: 14 residues. V lost 3 bases and J 7 bases, leaving 16 bases between the germline ends. Germline values: CDR1 SEHNR, CDR2 FQNEAQ (reference sequence). The CDR3: CASSFVRDSQEQYF. The CDR3 DNA reads as TGTGCCAGCAGCTTTGTCAGGGATAGTCAGGAGCAGTACTTC.